This T cell receptor beta chain was recorded in a study of blood T cell repertoires in COVID-19. The overall study: Some COVID-19 samples were acute and others convalescent; all came from the United States, Italy and Spain.

Sequenced by immunoSEQ multiplex PCR; TCRdb stores in-frame clones only, minus some. Here the sample spans some 120,000 clones, under 95% being singletons. This clone has a single count. Germline CDR1 and CDR2: SGDLS and YYNGEE. V was trimmed by 4 bases and J by 0 bases, leaving 14 bases between them. The CDR3 sequence is 16 residues long. The source of this sequence is a man aged 55-75 years with COVID-19, enrolled during active disease. The chain links TRBV9 to TRBJ2-1; D is possibly TRBD2 (6 bases). Sample: peripheral blood. CDR3 loop: CASSTRRGSSYNEQFF. Here the CDR3 DNA reads TGTGCCAGCAGCACCAGGAGGGGTAGCTCCTACAATGAGCAGTTCTTC.